The 8 T cell receptor beta chains below were found in one sample sequenced in a study of T cell responses to AZD1222 COVID-19 vaccine (dated by TCRdb to about 2021). The meaning of the sample's time point label: about 28 days (+/-7) after the second vaccine dose. The library was made by the immunoSEQ multiplex PCR assay. TCRdb mirrors the immuneACCESS table, restricted to in-frame sequences. Some clones are absent from its copies; in checked studies, under half trace to an unresolved V gene, and the reason for the others is unknown. This sample holds fewer than 120,000 clones; around nine tenths were observed only once. About 15% of the sample rests with the top ten. The sequences come from peripheral blood, collected 28 days after the second AZD1222 dose. These receptors came from an adult who received the AZD1222 COVID-19 vaccine.

This chain uses TRBV7-9 with TRBJ1-3; D is uncertain. Germline V gene lookup returns CDR1 SEHNR and CDR2 FQNEAQ (reference sequence). This CDR3 region has 15 residues. Trimming shortened V by 4 bases and J by 4 bases, and 14 bases separated the two germline ends. CDR3 loop: CASSSIPITGNTIYF. CDR3 sequence (DNA): TGTGCCAGCAGCTCTATTCCTATCACCGGAAACACCATATATTTT.

The rearrangement uses TRBV18 and TRBJ2-3; 11 bases are shared with TRBD2. The CDR3 is made up of 17 amino acids. V lost 5 bases, J lost 1 base, and 8 bases stayed unmatched. The V gene's germline CDR1 is KGHSH and CDR2 LQKENI. As DNA, the CDR3 is TGTGCCAGCTCAACGGGACTAGCGGTCCTCGGCACAGATACGCAGTATTTT. Translated, it gives CASSTGLAVLGTDTQYF.

The chain recombines TRBV5-5 with TRBJ2-5; D gene ambiguous. This CDR3 comprises 16 residues. Germline CDR1 is SGHKS and CDR2 is YYEKEE (reference sequence). Trimming cost V 2 bases and J 2 bases, with 16 bases left between them. CDR3 sequence reads: CASSFRSTGRQETQYF. The DNA for the CDR3 is TGTGCCAGCAGCTTTCGGTCGACCGGTCGACAAGAGACCCAGTACTTC.

This clone has only a few counts. The V call is TRBV27, the J call TRBJ1-1; D remains ambiguous. There are 14 residues in the CDR3. Between the trimmed V and J ends, which lost 3 bases and 5 bases, there was a span of 13 bases. Germline values: CDR1 MNHEY, CDR2 SMNVEV (reference sequence). CDR3 loop: CASSFVGSGTEAFF. CDR3 sequence (DNA): TGTGCCAGCAGTTTTGTAGGGAGTGGGACTGAAGCTTTCTTT.

V usage is TRBV6-5 and J usage is TRBJ1-2, with D perhaps matching TRBD1 (5 bases). Trimming shortened V by 4 bases and J by 4 bases, and 16 bases separated the two germline ends. From germline, CDR1 is MNHEY and CDR2 SVGAGI. The CDR3 contains 15 residues. The CDR3 DNA is TGTGCCAGCAGTTCCCTTTCACAGGATTCCTATGGCTACACCTTC. Translation gives CASSSLSQDSYGYTF.

This chain links TRBV27 with TRBJ1-5, with D tentatively TRBD1 (6 bases). Trimming removed 4 bases at V and 2 bases at J, with 6 bases between. The CDR3 has 13 residues. Germline values: CDR1 MNHEY, CDR2 SMNVEV (reference sequence). The CDR3 loop is CASSWGRNQPQHF. CDR3 in DNA: TGTGCCAGCAGTTGGGGGCGCAATCAGCCCCAGCATTTT.

The V and J genes are TRBV2 and TRBJ1-6; the match to TRBD1 covers 9 bases. Germline V gene lookup returns CDR1 SNHLY and CDR2 FYNNEI. The CDR3 length is 14 residues. With V trimmed by 6 bases and J by 10 bases, 7 bases remained unmatched. The CDR3 protein is CASRGGTGRSPLHF. DNA for the CDR3: TGTGCCAGCAGGGGTGGGACAGGGAGGTCACCCCTCCACTTT.

V and J are TRBV6-6 and TRBJ2-3; maybe TRBD1 (6 bases). Germline V gene data show CDR1 as MNHNY and CDR2 as SVGAGI (reference sequence). The germline V and J ends were trimmed by 8 bases and 4 bases, with 13 bases remaining between them. The CDR3 is 13 residues long. CDR3 bases: TGTGCCAGCTCCAGGGGAGAGGCAGATACGCAGTATTTT. The encoded protein is CASSRGEADTQYF.